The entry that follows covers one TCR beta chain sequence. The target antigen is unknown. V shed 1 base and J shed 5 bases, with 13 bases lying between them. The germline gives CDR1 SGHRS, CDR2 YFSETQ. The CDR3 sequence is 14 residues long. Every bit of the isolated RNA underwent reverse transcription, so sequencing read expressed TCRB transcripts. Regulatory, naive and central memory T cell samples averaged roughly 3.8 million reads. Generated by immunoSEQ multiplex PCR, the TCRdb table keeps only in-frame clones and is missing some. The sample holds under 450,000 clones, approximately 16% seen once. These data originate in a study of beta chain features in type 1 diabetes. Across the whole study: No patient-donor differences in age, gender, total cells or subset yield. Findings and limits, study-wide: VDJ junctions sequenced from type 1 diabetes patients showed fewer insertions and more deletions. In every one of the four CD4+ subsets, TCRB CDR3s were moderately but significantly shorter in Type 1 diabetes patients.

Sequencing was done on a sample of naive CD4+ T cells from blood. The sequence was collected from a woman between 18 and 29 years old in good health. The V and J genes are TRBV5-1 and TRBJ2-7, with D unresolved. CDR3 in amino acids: CASSLRGSINEQYF. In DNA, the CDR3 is TGCGCCAGCAGCTTGCGAGGCAGTATCAACGAGCAGTACTTC.